What follows are 5 T cell receptor beta chains derived from one specimen sequenced in a study of lymphopenia after photon versus proton radiotherapy. The repertoire was sequenced with immunoSEQ multiplex PCR; TCRdb's copy has only in-frame clones and lacks some. The table shows about 60,000 clones, with 70% to 85% occurring only once. The sequencing used peripheral blood, collected from a patient treated with proton-based radiotherapy. The origin of the receptors is a man aged 55-75 years with pancreatic cancer.

The CDR3 here is CAWSVSTNQPQHF. The CDR3 DNA sequence: TGTGCCTGGAGTGTAAGTACCAATCAGCCCCAGCATTTT. V and J are TRBV30 and TRBJ1-5; D is ambiguous. The CDR3 extends over 13 amino acids. Trimming removed 0 bases from V and 3 bases from J, with 6 bases in between. CDR1 GTSNPN and CDR2 SVGIG come from the germline V gene (reference sequence).

V usage is TRBV18 and J usage is TRBJ2-2; the D gene could be TRBD1 or TRBD2 (5 bases each). Germline V gene lookup returns CDR1 KGHSH and CDR2 LQKENI. Trimming stripped 6 bases from V and 7 bases from J, with 15 bases between. This CDR3 has 14 amino acids. The CDR3 here is CASSDQGAGGELFF. The DNA for the CDR3 is TGTGCCAGCTCCGACCAGGGAGCTGGCGGGGAGCTGTTTTTT.

The V gene is TRBV6-1, the J gene TRBJ1-3; a possible D gene is TRBD1 (5 bases). There are 15 residues in the CDR3. V shed 4 bases and J shed 0 bases, with 10 bases lying between them. The germline gives CDR1 MNHNS, CDR2 SASEGT. The CDR3 reads CASSAGTDSGNTIYF. The CDR3 DNA follows: TGTGCCAGCAGTGCGGGGACCGACTCTGGAAACACCATATATTTT.

This clone is medium-sized. In DNA form, the CDR3 reads TGTGCCAGCAGTTACCGACAGGGGAGGGGTGACTATGGCTACACCTTC. Translating it yields CASSYRQGRGDYGYTF. J is TRBJ1-2 and V is TRBV27, with TRBD1 identical over 8 bases. This CDR3 contains 16 residues. From germline, CDR1 is MNHEY and CDR2 SMNVEV (reference sequence). V was clipped by 4 bases and J by 3 bases; unmatched bases: 10.

This chain uses TRBV14 with TRBJ2-3, with D possibly TRBD2 on 5 matching bases. The V end was cut by 6 bases, the J end by 0 bases, with 16 bases between. Germline V gives CDR1 SGHDN, CDR2 FVKESK. This CDR3 spans 16 amino acids. CDR3 sequence (DNA): TGTGCCAGCAGTCAGCGGTGGTCTGCTAGCACAGATACGCAGTATTTT. It translates to CASSQRWSASTDTQYF.